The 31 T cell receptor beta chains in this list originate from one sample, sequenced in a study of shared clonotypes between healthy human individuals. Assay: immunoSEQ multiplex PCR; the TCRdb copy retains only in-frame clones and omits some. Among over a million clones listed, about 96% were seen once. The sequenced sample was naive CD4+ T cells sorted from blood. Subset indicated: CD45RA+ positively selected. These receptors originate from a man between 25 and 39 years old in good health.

CDR3 in amino acids: CASSFSGTVRVFQPQHF. In DNA form, the CDR3 reads TGTGCCAGTAGTTTCTCCGGGACAGTAAGAGTTTTTCAGCCCCAGCATTTT. The chain has TRBV19 and TRBJ1-5; TRBD1 matches 7 bases. The length of the CDR3 is 17 residues. Germline values: CDR1 LNHDA, CDR2 SQIVND (reference sequence). The V segment lost 5 bases and the J segment 6 bases; nucleotides outside the gene matches: 16.

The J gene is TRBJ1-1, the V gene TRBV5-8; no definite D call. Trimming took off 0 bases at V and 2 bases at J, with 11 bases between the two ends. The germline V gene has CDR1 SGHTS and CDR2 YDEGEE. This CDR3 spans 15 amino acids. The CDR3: CASSLVATANTEAFF. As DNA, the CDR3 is TGTGCCAGCAGCTTGGTGGCCACGGCAAACACTGAAGCTTTCTTT.

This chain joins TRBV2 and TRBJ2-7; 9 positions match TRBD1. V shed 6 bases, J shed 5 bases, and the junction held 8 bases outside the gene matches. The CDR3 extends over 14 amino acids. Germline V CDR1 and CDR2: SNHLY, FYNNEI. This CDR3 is CASRGTGTLNEQYF. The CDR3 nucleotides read TGTGCCAGCAGGGGGACAGGGACCCTGAACGAGCAGTACTTC. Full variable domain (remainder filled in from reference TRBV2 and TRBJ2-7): EPEVTQTPSHQVTQMGQEVILRCVPISNHLYFYWYRQILGQKVEFLVSFYNNEISEKSEIFDDQFSVERPDGSNFTLKIRSTKLEDSAMYFCASRGTGTLNEQYFGPGTRLTVT.

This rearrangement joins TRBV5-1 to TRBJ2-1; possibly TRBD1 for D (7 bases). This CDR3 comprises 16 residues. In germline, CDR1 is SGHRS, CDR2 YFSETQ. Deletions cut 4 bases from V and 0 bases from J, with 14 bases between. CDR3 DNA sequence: TGCGCCAGCAGCGGGGGGACAGACAGCTCCTACAATGAGCAGTTCTTC. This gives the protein CASSGGTDSSYNEQFF.

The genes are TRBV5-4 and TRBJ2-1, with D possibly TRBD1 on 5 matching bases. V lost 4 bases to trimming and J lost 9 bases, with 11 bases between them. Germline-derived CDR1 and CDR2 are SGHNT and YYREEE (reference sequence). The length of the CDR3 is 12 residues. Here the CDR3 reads CASSGIRGEQFF. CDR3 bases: TGTGCCAGCAGCGGGATTAGGGGTGAGCAGTTCTTC.

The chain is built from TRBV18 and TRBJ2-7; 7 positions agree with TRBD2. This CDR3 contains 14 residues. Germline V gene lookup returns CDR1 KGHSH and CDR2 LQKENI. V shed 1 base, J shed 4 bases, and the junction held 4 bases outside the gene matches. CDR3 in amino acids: CASSPLSSGYEQYF. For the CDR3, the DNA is TGTGCCAGCTCACCACTGTCTAGCGGTTACGAGCAGTACTTC.

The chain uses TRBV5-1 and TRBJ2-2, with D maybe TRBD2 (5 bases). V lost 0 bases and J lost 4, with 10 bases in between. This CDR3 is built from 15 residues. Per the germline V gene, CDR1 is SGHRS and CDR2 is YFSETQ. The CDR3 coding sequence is TGCGCCAGCAGCTTGGATTCTAGCCCCACCGGGGAGCTGTTTTTT. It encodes CASSLDSSPTGELFF.

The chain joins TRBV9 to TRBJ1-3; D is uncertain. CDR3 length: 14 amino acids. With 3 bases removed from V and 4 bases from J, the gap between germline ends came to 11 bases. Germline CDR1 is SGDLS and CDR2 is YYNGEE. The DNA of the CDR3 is TGTGCCAGCAGCGAATCCCTCCAGGGAAACACCATATATTTT. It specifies CASSESLQGNTIYF. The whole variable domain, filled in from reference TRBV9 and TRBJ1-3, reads DSGVTQTPKHLITATGQRVTLRCSPRSGDLSVYWYQQSLDQGLQFLIQYYNGEERAKGNILERFSAQQFPDLHSELNLSSLELGDSALYFCASSESLQGNTIYFGEGSWLTVV.

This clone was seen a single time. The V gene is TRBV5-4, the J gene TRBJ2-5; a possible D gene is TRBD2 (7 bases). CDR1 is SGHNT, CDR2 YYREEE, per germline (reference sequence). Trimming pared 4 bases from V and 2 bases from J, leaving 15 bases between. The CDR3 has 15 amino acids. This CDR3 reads CASSRLGGEQETQYF. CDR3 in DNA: TGTGCCAGCAGCCGTCTAGGGGGGGAACAAGAGACCCAGTACTTC.

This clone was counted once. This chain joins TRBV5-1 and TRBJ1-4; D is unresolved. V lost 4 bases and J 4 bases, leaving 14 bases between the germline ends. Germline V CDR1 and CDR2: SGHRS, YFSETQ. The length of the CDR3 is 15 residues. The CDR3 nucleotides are TGCGCCAGCAGCCAAACTCCCCGGGGTAATGAAAAACTGTTTTTT. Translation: CASSQTPRGNEKLFF.

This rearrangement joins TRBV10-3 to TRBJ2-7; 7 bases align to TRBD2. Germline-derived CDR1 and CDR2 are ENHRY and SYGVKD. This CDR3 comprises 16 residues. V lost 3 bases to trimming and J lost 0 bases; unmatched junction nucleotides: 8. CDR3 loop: CAISDGASGRSYEQYF. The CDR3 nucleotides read TGTGCCATCAGTGATGGTGCTAGCGGTCGCTCCTACGAGCAGTACTTC.

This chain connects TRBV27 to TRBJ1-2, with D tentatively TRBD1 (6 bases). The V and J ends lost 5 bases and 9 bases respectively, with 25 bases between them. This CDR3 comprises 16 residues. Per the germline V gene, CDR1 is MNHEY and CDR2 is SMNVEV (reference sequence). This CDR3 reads CASSPRTDLLYNSYTF. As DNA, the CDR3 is TGTGCCAGCAGTCCTAGGACAGATCTTCTATATAATAGCTACACCTTC.

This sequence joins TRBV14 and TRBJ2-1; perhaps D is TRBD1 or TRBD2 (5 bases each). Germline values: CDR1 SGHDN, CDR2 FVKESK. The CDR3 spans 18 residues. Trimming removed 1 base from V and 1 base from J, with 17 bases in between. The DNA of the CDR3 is TGTGCCAGCAGCCAAGCCATCCGGGGCGTGGGGTCCTACAATGAGCAGTTCTTC. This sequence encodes CASSQAIRGVGSYNEQFF.

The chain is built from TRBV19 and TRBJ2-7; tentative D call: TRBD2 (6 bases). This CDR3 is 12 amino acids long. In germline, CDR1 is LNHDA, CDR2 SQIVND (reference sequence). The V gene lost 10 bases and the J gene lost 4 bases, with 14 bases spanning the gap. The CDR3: CATRSGRYEQYF. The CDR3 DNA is TGTGCCACCCGATCCGGGAGATACGAGCAGTACTTC. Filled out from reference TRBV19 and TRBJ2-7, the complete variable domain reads DGGITQSPKYLFRKEGQNVTLSCEQNLNHDAMYWYRQDPGQGLRLIYYSQIVNDFQKGDIAEGYSVSREKKESFPLTVTSAQKNPTAFYLCATRSGRYEQYFGPGTRLTVT.

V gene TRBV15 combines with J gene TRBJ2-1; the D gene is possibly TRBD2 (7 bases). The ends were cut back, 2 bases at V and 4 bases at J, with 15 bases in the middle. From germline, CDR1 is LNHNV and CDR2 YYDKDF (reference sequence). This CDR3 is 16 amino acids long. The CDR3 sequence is CATSRTQGGLYNEQFF. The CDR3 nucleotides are TGTGCCACCAGCAGAACACAGGGAGGGTTGTACAATGAGCAGTTCTTC.

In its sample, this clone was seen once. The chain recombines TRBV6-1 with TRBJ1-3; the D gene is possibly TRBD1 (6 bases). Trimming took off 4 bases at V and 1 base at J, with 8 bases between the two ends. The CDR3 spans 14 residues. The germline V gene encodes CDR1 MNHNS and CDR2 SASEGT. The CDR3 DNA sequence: TGTGCCAGCAGTGGCGGGACATCTGGAAACACCATATATTTT. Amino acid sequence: CASSGGTSGNTIYF.

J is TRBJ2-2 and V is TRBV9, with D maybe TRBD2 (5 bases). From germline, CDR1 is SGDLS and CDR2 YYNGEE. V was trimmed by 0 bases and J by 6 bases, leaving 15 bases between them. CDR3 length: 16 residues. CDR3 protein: CASSVATGSKSGELFF. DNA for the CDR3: TGTGCCAGCAGCGTAGCTACTGGGAGCAAATCCGGGGAGCTGTTTTTT.

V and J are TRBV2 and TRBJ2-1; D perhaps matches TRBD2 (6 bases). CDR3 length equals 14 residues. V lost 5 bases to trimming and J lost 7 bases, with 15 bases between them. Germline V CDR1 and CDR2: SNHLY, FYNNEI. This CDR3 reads CASSRGTPTNEQFF. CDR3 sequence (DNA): TGTGCCAGCAGTCGCGGGACCCCTACAAATGAGCAGTTCTTC.

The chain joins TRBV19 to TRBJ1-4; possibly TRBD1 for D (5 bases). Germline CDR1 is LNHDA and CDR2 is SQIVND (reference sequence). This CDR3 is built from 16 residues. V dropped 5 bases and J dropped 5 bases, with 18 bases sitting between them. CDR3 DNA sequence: TGTGCCAGTAGTCCCTTGGGGGGGACGCCGAATGAAAAACTGTTTTTT. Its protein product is CASSPLGGTPNEKLFF.

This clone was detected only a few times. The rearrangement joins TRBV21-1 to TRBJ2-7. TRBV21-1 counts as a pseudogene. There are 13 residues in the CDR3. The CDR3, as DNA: TGTGCCAGCAGCGAAAGAAGGCCCTACGAGCAGTACTTC. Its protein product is CASSERRPYEQYF.

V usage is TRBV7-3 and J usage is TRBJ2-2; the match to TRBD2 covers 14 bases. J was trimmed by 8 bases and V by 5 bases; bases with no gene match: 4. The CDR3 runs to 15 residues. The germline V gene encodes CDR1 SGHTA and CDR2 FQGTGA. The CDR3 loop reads CASSPGLAGVGELFF. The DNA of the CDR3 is TGTGCCAGCAGCCCGGGACTAGCGGGAGTTGGGGAGCTGTTTTTT.

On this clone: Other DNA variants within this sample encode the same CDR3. CDR3 nucleotides: TGTGCCAGCAGCTCAGGACGGGAGTACACTGAAGCTTTCTTT. Protein sequence: CASSSGREYTEAFF. This chain joins TRBV11-3 and TRBJ1-1; D ambiguous. The CDR3 contains 14 residues. CDR1 and CDR2 (germline): SGHNT, YENEEA. V was trimmed by 4 bases and J by 3 bases, leaving 12 bases between them.

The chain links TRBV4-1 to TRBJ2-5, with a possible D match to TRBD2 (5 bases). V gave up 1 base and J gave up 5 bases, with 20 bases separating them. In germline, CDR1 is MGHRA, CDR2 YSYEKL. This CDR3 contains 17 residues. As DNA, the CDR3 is TGCGCCAGCAGCCAAGCCTCGCGGGCAGGAGCAACGGAGACCCAGTACTTC. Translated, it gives CASSQASRAGATETQYF.

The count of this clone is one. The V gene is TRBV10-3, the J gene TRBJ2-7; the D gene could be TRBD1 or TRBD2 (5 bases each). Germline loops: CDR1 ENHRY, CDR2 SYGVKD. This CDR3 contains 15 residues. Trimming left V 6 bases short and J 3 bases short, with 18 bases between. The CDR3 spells CAIRDPGTERYEQYF. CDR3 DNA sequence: TGTGCCATCAGAGACCCTGGGACGGAGCGCTACGAGCAGTACTTC.

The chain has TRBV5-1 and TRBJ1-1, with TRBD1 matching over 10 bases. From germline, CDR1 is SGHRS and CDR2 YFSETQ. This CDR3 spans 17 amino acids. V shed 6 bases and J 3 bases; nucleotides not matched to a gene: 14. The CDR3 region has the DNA TGCGCCAGCAACATTGGGATGGACAGGGGGTTTTACACTGAAGCTTTCTTT. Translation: CASNIGMDRGFYTEAFF.

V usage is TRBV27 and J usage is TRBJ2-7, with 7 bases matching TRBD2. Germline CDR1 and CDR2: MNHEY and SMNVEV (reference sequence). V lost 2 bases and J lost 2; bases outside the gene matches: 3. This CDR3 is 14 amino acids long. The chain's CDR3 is CASSLGGRAYEQYF. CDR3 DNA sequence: TGTGCCAGCAGTTTAGGGGGGAGGGCCTACGAGCAGTACTTC.

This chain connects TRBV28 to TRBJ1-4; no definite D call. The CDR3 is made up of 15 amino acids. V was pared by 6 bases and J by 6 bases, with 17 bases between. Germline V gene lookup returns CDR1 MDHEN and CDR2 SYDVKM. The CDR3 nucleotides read TGTGCCAGCAGGACACGTCGTCGTTTGGATGAAAAACTGTTTTTT. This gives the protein CASRTRRRLDEKLFF.

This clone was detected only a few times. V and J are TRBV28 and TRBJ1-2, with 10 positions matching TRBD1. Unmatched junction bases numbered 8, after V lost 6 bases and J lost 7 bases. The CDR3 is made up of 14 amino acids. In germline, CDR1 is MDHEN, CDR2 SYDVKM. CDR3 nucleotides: TGTGCCAGCAGCCGGACAGGGGGTGACGGTGGCTACACCTTC. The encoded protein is CASSRTGGDGGYTF.

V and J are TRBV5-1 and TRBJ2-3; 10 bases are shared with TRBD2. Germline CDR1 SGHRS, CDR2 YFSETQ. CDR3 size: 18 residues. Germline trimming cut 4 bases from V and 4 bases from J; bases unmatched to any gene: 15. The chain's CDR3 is CASSVGGVLAGAADTQYF. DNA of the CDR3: TGCGCCAGCAGCGTTGGGGGAGTTCTAGCGGGAGCGGCAGATACGCAGTATTTT.

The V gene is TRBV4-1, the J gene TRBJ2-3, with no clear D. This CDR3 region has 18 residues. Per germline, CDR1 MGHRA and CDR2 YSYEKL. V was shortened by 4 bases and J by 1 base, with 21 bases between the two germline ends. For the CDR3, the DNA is TGCGCCAGCAGCCCCGCTACTAAAAGAGCTTCTGGCACAGATACGCAGTATTTT. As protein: CASSPATKRASGTDTQYF.

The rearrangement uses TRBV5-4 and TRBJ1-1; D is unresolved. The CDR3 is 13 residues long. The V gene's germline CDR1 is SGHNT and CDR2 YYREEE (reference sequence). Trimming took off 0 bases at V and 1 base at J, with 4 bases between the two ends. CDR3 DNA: TGTGCCAGCAGCTTGGAACCGAACACTGAAGCTTTCTTT. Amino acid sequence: CASSLEPNTEAFF.